Below are 21 T cell receptor beta chains sequenced from a single sample in a study of blood T cell repertoires in COVID-19. TCRdb keeps only in-frame clones here, not all; method: immunoSEQ multiplex PCR. Counted here are some 330,000 clones, 70% to 90% occurring once; the ten biggest clones make up roughly 4.5%. The specimen sequenced was PBMCs or T cells enriched from blood (not recorded which). These receptors all stem from a man aged 25 to 40 who had recovered from COVID-19.

This chain joins TRBV6-5 and TRBJ1-5, with a possible D match to TRBD1 (5 bases). Trimming took 8 bases from V and 1 from J, leaving 9 bases between them. The CDR3 is made up of 13 amino acids. Germline CDR1 and CDR2: MNHEY and SVGAGI. The CDR3 nucleotides are TGTGCCAGCTTTCGGGGGAGCAATCAGCCCCAGCATTTT. Protein sequence: CASFRGSNQPQHF.

The chain employs TRBV2 and TRBJ2-2; D not resolved. Trimming took off 2 bases at V and 4 bases at J, with 5 bases between the two ends. Germline-derived CDR1 and CDR2 are SNHLY and FYNNEI. CDR3 size: 13 residues. CDR3: CASSESFTGELFF. DNA of the CDR3: TGTGCCAGCAGTGAAAGCTTCACCGGGGAGCTGTTTTTT.

This clone was counted a single time. This sequence joins TRBV9 and TRBJ1-1; D unresolved. The V end was cut by 1 base, the J end by 2 bases, with 6 bases between. The CDR3 covers 13 residues. The germline gives CDR1 SGDLS, CDR2 YYNGEE. The CDR3: CASSVRSNTEAFF. CDR3 coding DNA: TGTGCCAGCAGCGTACGGTCAAACACTGAAGCTTTCTTT.

This chain uses TRBV12-5 with TRBJ1-1, with TRBD1 as a possible D gene (5 bases). Germline CDR1 and CDR2: LGHNT and FRNRAP. V was cut by 3 bases and J by 4 bases, with 9 bases left in between. The CDR3 runs 13 residues. The CDR3 nucleotides are TGTGCTAGTGGTTTAACGGGGGTCACTGAAGCTTTCTTT. Translation gives CASGLTGVTEAFF. Filled out from reference TRBV12-5 and TRBJ1-1, the complete variable domain reads DARVTQTPRHKVTEMGQEVTMRCQPILGHNTVFWYRQTMMQGLELLAYFRNRAPLDDSGMPKDRFSAEMPDATLATLKIQPSEPRDSAVYFCASGLTGVTEAFFGQGTRLTVV.

The chain uses TRBV6-5 and TRBJ2-2, with TRBD1 matching over 7 bases. Germline V gene sequence: CDR1 MNHEY, CDR2 SVGAGI. The CDR3 extends over 13 amino acids. V was pared by 6 bases and J by 4 bases, with 2 bases of the junction left unmatched. The CDR3 sequence is CASRYRGTGELFF. The CDR3 DNA sequence: TGTGCCAGCAGGTACAGGGGCACCGGGGAGCTGTTTTTT.

In its sample, this clone was seen a few times. The CDR3 DNA is TGCGCCAGCAGCCCTCGGCCTCTTAGGGGGCAAAACATTCAGTACTTC. It codes for CASSPRPLRGQNIQYF. The chain has TRBV4-1 and TRBJ2-4; 7 nucleotides match TRBD1. CDR3 length: 16 residues. V shed 4 bases and J 5 bases; nucleotides not matched to a gene: 11. Germline assignment: CDR1 MGHRA and CDR2 YSYEKL.

The chain joins TRBV19 to TRBJ2-5, with D unclear. The CDR3 sequence is 13 residues long. V was shortened by 5 bases and J by 4 bases, with 11 bases between the two germline ends. Germline V CDR1 and CDR2: LNHDA, SQIVND (reference sequence). CDR3 DNA sequence: TGTGCCAGTAGTCCGGGTTTAGGAGAGACCCAGTACTTC. Translating it yields CASSPGLGETQYF. The whole variable domain, filled in from reference TRBV19 and TRBJ2-5, reads DGGITQSPKYLFRKEGQNVTLSCEQNLNHDAMYWYRQDPGQGLRLIYYSQIVNDFQKGDIAEGYSVSREKKESFPLTVTSAQKNPTAFYLCASSPGLGETQYFGPGTRLLVL.

This clone was counted a single time. J is TRBJ2-7 and V is TRBV3-1 (or the pseudogene TRBV3-2); D perhaps matches TRBD2 (6 bases). There are 13 residues in the CDR3. CDR1 is LGHDT and CDR2 is YNNKEL in the germline V gene (reference sequence). Deletions cut 4 bases from V and 3 bases from J, with 10 bases between. CDR3 protein: CASSLGLLYEQYF. The DNA for the CDR3 is TGTGCCAGCAGCCTGGGACTCCTCTACGAGCAGTACTTC.

A note on this clone: Other DNA sequences from this sample encode an identical CDR3 as well. This chain uses TRBV5-4 with TRBJ1-1; 9 positions match TRBD1. Trimming at V came to 4 bases and at J to 1 base, leaving 8 bases not matched to a gene. The CDR3 runs 16 residues. CDR1 SGHNT and CDR2 YYREEE come from the germline V gene (reference sequence). CDR3 protein: CASSPTGGGRNTEAFF. The CDR3 DNA reads TGTGCCAGCAGCCCAACAGGGGGCGGGAGGAACACTGAAGCTTTCTTT.

The chain recombines TRBV6-5 with TRBJ1-6; 8 nucleotides line up with TRBD1. V dropped 6 bases and J dropped 9; count of bases not matched to a gene: 10. This CDR3 comprises 15 residues. The germline CDR1 and CDR2 sequences are MNHEY and SVGAGI. CDR3 amino acids: CASRWSGQAGSPLHF. The CDR3 DNA is TGTGCCAGCAGGTGGTCGGGACAGGCTGGTTCACCCCTCCACTTT.

The chain couples TRBV4-1 to TRBJ2-2; D unclear. V shed 1 base and J shed 6 bases, with 15 bases lying between them. This CDR3 comprises 16 residues. Germline CDR1 and CDR2: MGHRA and YSYEKL. In DNA, the CDR3 is TGCGCCAGCAGCCAAGGGGCCCAATTCCTTGCCGGGGAGCTGTTTTTT. Translation: CASSQGAQFLAGELFF.

The chain is built from TRBV5-8 and TRBJ1-1; D may be TRBD1 (5 bases). V was clipped by 0 bases and J by 0 bases, with 9 bases between them. The CDR3 extends over 15 amino acids. Looked up from germline, CDR1 is SGHTS and CDR2 is YDEGEE. CDR3 sequence reads: CASSLGWGVNTEAFF. CDR3 sequence (DNA): TGTGCCAGCAGCTTGGGGTGGGGGGTGAACACTGAAGCTTTCTTT.

The chain recombines TRBV5-1 with TRBJ1-1; 9 positions match TRBD1. Germline trimming cut 3 bases from V and 3 bases from J; bases unmatched to any gene: 9. CDR3 length: 16 amino acids. Germline CDR1 and CDR2: SGHRS and YFSETQ. This CDR3 reads CASSSDRGLGDTEAFF. CDR3 in DNA: TGCGCCAGCAGCTCGGACAGGGGTCTAGGGGACACTGAAGCTTTCTTT.

The chain combines TRBV6-6 with TRBJ2-7; no reliable D call. V shed 6 bases and J shed 3 bases, with 6 bases lying between them. Germline loops: CDR1 MNHNY, CDR2 SVGAGI (reference sequence). The CDR3 has 11 amino acids. In nucleotides, the CDR3 is TGTGCCAGCAGCCCCTTCTACGAGCAGTACTTC. This codes for CASSPFYEQYF.

This clone came up a few times. The chain joins TRBV10-2 to TRBJ1-2; D is uncertain. The V and J ends lost 2 bases and 4 bases respectively, with 11 bases between them. CDR3 length: 14 amino acids. Germline values: CDR1 WSHSY, CDR2 SAAADI. CDR3 DNA: TGCGCCAGCAGTGAGCCCGCGACTGGCTATGGCTACACCTTC. This codes for CASSEPATGYGYTF.

This clone has a handful of counts. The chain combines TRBV7-8 with TRBJ2-7; 7 nucleotides agree with TRBD1. CDR3 length equals 13 residues. Germline V CDR1 and CDR2: SGHVS, FQNEAQ. V gave up 2 bases and J gave up 2 bases; unmatched junction bases: 0. As DNA, the CDR3 is TGTGCCAGCAGCTTACAGGGGGCCTACGAGCAGTACTTC. The encoded protein is CASSLQGAYEQYF.

The V and J genes are TRBV7-6 and TRBJ1-1; D uncertain. The CDR3 runs 13 residues. V dropped 4 bases and J dropped 0 bases, with 6 bases sitting between them. CDR1 is SGHVS and CDR2 is FNYEAQ in the germline V gene. The CDR3: CASSSLMNTEAFF. CDR3 DNA sequence: TGTGCCAGCAGCTCCCTTATGAACACTGAAGCTTTCTTT.

The chain combines TRBV3-1 (or the pseudogene TRBV3-2) with TRBJ2-3, with 12 bases lining up with TRBD2. The CDR3 runs to 16 residues. Per the germline V gene, CDR1 is LGHDT and CDR2 is YNNKEL (reference sequence). After removal of 4 bases from V and 5 bases from J, the junction contained 7 bases not matched to a gene. The CDR3 sequence: CASSPTSGGLVDTQYF. The CDR3 DNA follows: TGTGCCAGCAGCCCGACTAGCGGGGGCTTGGTAGATACGCAGTATTTT.

The chain joins TRBV7-8 to TRBJ1-6; 7 bases are a match to TRBD1. V gave up 1 base and J gave up 9 bases; unmatched junction bases: 15. The length of the CDR3 is 18 residues. Germline V gene sequence: CDR1 SGHVS, CDR2 FQNEAQ. The CDR3 nucleotides read TGTGCCAGCAGCTTAGTCTTCGGCTCTGGACAGGCCGGTTCACCCCTCCACTTT. This encodes CASSLVFGSGQAGSPLHF.

The rearrangement links TRBV15 to TRBJ1-5; possibly TRBD1 for D (6 bases). V was trimmed by 3 bases and J by 4 bases, leaving 10 bases between them. CDR1 is LNHNV and CDR2 is YYDKDF in the germline V gene (reference sequence). The CDR3 extends over 14 amino acids. The chain's CDR3 is CATSSSTGNQPQHF. CDR3 nucleotide sequence: TGTGCCACCAGCAGTTCAACAGGGAATCAGCCCCAGCATTTT.

The chain carries TRBV19 and TRBJ1-6; TRBD1 aligns across 7 bases. CDR1 LNHDA and CDR2 SQIVND come from the germline V gene (reference sequence). V gave up 10 bases and J gave up 7 bases; unmatched junction bases: 19. The CDR3 is 17 residues long. Here the CDR3 reads CATTDRVRFRRNSPLHF. In nucleotides, the CDR3 is TGTGCCACCACCGACAGGGTACGTTTTCGAAGAAATTCACCCCTCCACTTT.